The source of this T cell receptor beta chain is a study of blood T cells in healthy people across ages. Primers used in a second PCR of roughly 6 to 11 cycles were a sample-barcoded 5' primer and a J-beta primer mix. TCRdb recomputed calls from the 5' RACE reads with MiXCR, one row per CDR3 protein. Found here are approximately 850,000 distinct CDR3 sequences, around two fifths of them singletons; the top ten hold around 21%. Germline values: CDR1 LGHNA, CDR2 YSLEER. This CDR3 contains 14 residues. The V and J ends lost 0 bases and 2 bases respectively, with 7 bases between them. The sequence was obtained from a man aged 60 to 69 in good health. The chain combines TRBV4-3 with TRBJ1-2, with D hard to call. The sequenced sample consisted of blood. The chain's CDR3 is CASSQDRQNYGYTF. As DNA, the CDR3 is TGCGCCAGCAGCCAAGACAGGCAAAACTATGGCTACACCTTC.